The clone carrying this TCR beta chain was detected only a few times. These data originate in a study of blood T cell repertoires in COVID-19. About the research overall: The United States, Italy and Spain supplied acute and convalescent COVID-19 samples. Sources were T cells, B-cell-depleted T cells, or PBMCs; the material itself was cDNA or gDNA.

As processed by the authors: The authors estimated nucleated cell counts from reference gene primer amplification. Profiling relied on immunoSEQ multiplex PCR, and the TCRdb table lists in-frame clones only, not all of them. V and J calls and clone size are those listed in that table; D and trimming were worked out from the DNA. The sample gives over 85,000 clones, about 80% of which show up once; roughly 2.2% is in the top ten. The CDR3 runs 13 residues. The V and J ends lost 5 bases and 7 bases respectively, with 14 bases between them. Germline V gives CDR1 SGHAT, CDR2 FQNNGV. The V call is TRBV11-2, the J call TRBJ1-2; tentative D call: TRBD1 (6 bases). This clonotype originated in a woman in her 70s with acute or convalescent COVID-19. The sample comprised peripheral blood. The CDR3 nucleotides are TGTGCCAGCAGCCCATTGGGGGCCGGTGGCTACACCTTC. This sequence encodes CASSPLGAGGYTF.